The clone carrying this TCR beta chain was seen ten or more times. What it binds is not known. These data come from a study of T cells in Graves' hyperthyroidism and ophthalmopathy. Findings and limits, study-wide: In the blood, most expanded thyroid clonotypes above 0.001 appeared as well.

The authors deemed Graves' hyperthyroidism stable absent ophthalmopathy progression within 18 months. Aged 18 to 65, the patients had hyperthyroidism that was newly diagnosed and had lasted under 2 months. The V and J ends lost 6 bases and 8 bases, in that order; junction bases with no gene match: 17. The CDR3 extends over 16 amino acids. The germline gives CDR1 DFQATT, CDR2 SNEGSKA (reference sequence). Template material for amplifying TCR beta CDR3 regions consisted of RNA transcripts. The primer set for the first-round RT-PCR of the TCR CDR3 was HTBI. TCRdb analysed the multiplex PCR reads with MiXCR anew, one entry per CDR3 protein. The repertoire has 45,000 or so distinct CDR3 sequences, about half of them found once; the top ten carry roughly a third.

The sequenced material came from peripheral blood or thyroid tissue (not recorded which). The gene calls are TRBV20-1 and TRBJ1-4, with 8 nucleotides matching TRBD1. The TCR originated in a woman aged 50 to 60 with Graves' hyperthyroidism. CDR3 protein: CSAQSPGSGTGEKLFF. The CDR3 DNA reads TGCAGTGCCCAATCGCCCGGCTCCGGGACAGGCGAAAAACTGTTTTTT.